The clone carrying this T cell receptor (beta chain) has only a few counts. The entry originates in a study of glioma-infiltrating T cells after dendritic cell vaccination. Looking at the study overall: Patients received autologous tumor lysate-pulsed dendritic cell vaccination between the early 2000s and the early 2010s.

The primer mix had 60 V beta and 13 J beta primers. Profiling relied on immunoSEQ multiplex PCR, and the TCRdb table lists in-frame clones only, not all of them. The sample has tens of thousands of clones, about 85% seen once. The receptor comes from a human donor with glioblastoma. The source material was blood, sampled before dendritic cell vaccination.

The CDR3 nucleotides are TGTGCCAGCAGCTTGGCCGCAGGGCTTACCAGTGGCTACACCTTC. The encoded protein is CASSLAAGLTSGYTF. This sequence joins TRBV5-8 and TRBJ1-2, with a weak D call TRBD1 (5 bases). From germline, CDR1 is SGHTS and CDR2 YDEGEE. The CDR3 spans 15 residues. Trimming stripped 0 bases from V and 7 bases from J, with 16 bases between.